Following are 3 T cell receptor beta chains from one sample sequenced in a study of blood T cell repertoires in COVID-19. The method was immunoSEQ multiplex PCR; TCRdb's version includes in-frame clones alone and lacks a portion of them. The sample has over 95,000 clones, roughly 84% seen once. Specimen: peripheral blood. These receptors all stem from a man aged 35 to 55 with acute or convalescent COVID-19.

This clone was counted only a few times. The chain is built from TRBV27 and TRBJ1-5; D not certain. V lost 4 bases, J lost 5 bases, and 9 bases lay in between. The length of the CDR3 is 13 residues. Germline-derived CDR1 and CDR2 are MNHEY and SMNVEV (reference sequence). The CDR3 nucleotides are TGTGCCAGCAGTTCGCACATTGATCAGCCCCAGCATTTT. Translation gives CASSSHIDQPQHF.

CDR3: CASSPGYSGRNTIYF. The CDR3 nucleotides read TGTGCCAGCAGCCCAGGTTACTCTGGTAGAAACACCATATATTTT. The J gene is TRBJ1-3, the V gene TRBV9; D is ambiguous. The germline V gene has CDR1 SGDLS and CDR2 YYNGEE. The CDR3 totals 15 residues. Trimming cost V 4 bases and J 5 bases, with 16 bases left between them. The full variable domain, in which reference TRBV9 and TRBJ1-3 provide the parts outside the CDR3, is DSGVTQTPKHLITATGQRVTLRCSPRSGDLSVYWYQQSLDQGLQFLIQYYNGEERAKGNILERFSAQQFPDLHSELNLSSLELGDSALYFCASSPGYSGRNTIYFGEGSWLTVV.

V usage is TRBV6-2 or TRBV6-3 and J usage is TRBJ1-2; tentatively, D is TRBD1 (6 bases). Germline-derived CDR1 and CDR2 are MNHEY and SVGEGT. V was pared by 6 bases and J by 2 bases, with 10 bases between. The CDR3 is 13 amino acids. CDR3 nucleotides: TGTGCCAGCAGACCTACAGGGAACTATGGCTACACCTTC. This gives the protein CASRPTGNYGYTF.